The present entry profiles one T cell receptor (beta chain) with its context. Study processing details: Amplification of reference gene primers provided the estimated nucleated cell counts. Some clones are missing from TCRdb's copy, which holds only in-frame ones; the method was immunoSEQ multiplex PCR. D and trimming were read from the DNA, whereas the V and J calls and clone size are those reported in that table. The data hold roughly 200,000 clones, with about four fifths observed a single time. These data are taken from a study of blood T cell repertoires in COVID-19. For the study at large: Acute and convalescent COVID-19 samples came from the United States, Italy and Spain. The analysed material was cDNA or gDNA that came from T cells, B-cell-depleted T cells, or PBMCs.

Germline V gives CDR1 LGHDT, CDR2 YNNKEL (reference sequence). V dropped 1 base and J dropped 2 bases, with 5 bases sitting between them. There are 13 residues in the CDR3. Input material: peripheral blood. The TCR comes from a man in his forties with active or convalescent COVID-19. This chain links TRBV3-1 (or the pseudogene TRBV3-2) with TRBJ1-1; no clear D gene. The CDR3 reads CASSQVHNTEAFF. CDR3 bases: TGTGCCAGCAGCCAAGTACATAACACTGAAGCTTTCTTT.